Detailed here is one TCR beta chain. The antigen is undetermined. This entry belongs to a study of cytomegalovirus exposure and HLA in healthy donors. General study findings and limits: About 87% or about 30% of the time was how often most TCR beta V segments were productive, according to an earlier analysis. Follow-up analysis seemed to connect common viral pathogens with several of the most significant clusters identified.

Amplification used 60 Vbeta primers and 13 Jbeta primers. Assay used: immunoSEQ multiplex PCR; TCRdb lists only in-frame clones, some missing. Of around 61,000 clones in the sample, around 62% were seen once. Trimming pared 3 bases from V and 8 bases from J, leaving 6 bases between. The CDR3 sequence is 11 residues long. Looked up from germline, CDR1 is SGDLS and CDR2 is YYNGEE. The sequence derives from a man aged 35 to 55 in good health and CMV-seropositive. The chain employs TRBV9 and TRBJ2-1; D remains unclear. Sequencing was carried out using PBMCs. CDR3 sequence (DNA): TGTGCCAGCAGCGGCGGTGATGAGCAGTTCTTC. Translated: CASSGGDEQFF.